This T cell receptor beta chain was sequenced during a study of blood T cells in healthy people across ages. Donor samples were obtained from healthy Caucasian individuals from Russia, aged roughly 6 to 90. This clonotype showed up just a few times. Its antigen is still unknown. Study-level points and caveats: Strong correlation linked observed beta diversity and percent naive T cells. It was the long-lived donors that had more naive CD4+ cells and higher diversity than aged donors.

Germline lookup yields CDR1 DFQATT and CDR2 SNEGSKA (reference sequence). CDR3 length: 16 amino acids. V gave up 3 bases and J gave up 2 bases; unmatched junction bases: 10. Next came a second PCR, run for about 6 to 11 cycles, which used a sample-barcoded 5' primer along with a J-beta primer mix. The authors tagged each cDNA molecule using a template-switch adaptor with 12 random nucleotides. TCRdb independently ran MiXCR on the 5' RACE reads; one entry per CDR3 protein. The table includes over 600,000 distinct CDR3 sequences, roughly 21% detected once. The chain joins TRBV20-1 to TRBJ2-7; 10 bases are a match to TRBD1. Specimen: blood. This TCR was recovered from a man between 70 and 80 years old in good health. CDR3 protein: CSASSGTGAITYEQYF. In DNA, the CDR3 is TGCAGTGCTAGCTCCGGGACAGGGGCCATAACCTACGAGCAGTACTTC.